This T cell receptor (beta chain) is from a study of blood T cell repertoires in COVID-19. Overall study context: There were acute and convalescent COVID-19 samples, and they came from the United States, Italy and Spain. PBMCs, B-cell-depleted T cells, or T cells provided the cDNA or gDNA that made up the material.

Losses at the gene ends were 4 bases for V and 10 bases for J; bases not matched to a gene: 7. This CDR3 region has 13 residues. Germline-derived CDR1 and CDR2 are LGHDT and YNNKEL (reference sequence). Authors' methods: Estimates of nucleated cell counts were drawn from the amplification of reference gene primers. Profiling relied on immunoSEQ multiplex PCR, and the TCRdb table lists in-frame clones only, not all of them. V and J calls and clone size are as listed in that table; D and trimming were resolved from the DNA. Of about 220,000 clones listed, about 79% are singletons. What was sequenced was peripheral blood. This rearrangement joins TRBV3-1 (or the pseudogene TRBV3-2) to TRBJ1-1; 9 bases match TRBD1. The TCR originated in a man aged 50-59 years with active or convalescent COVID-19. The CDR3 here is CASSPGQGIGAFF. Written as DNA, the CDR3 is TGTGCCAGCAGCCCGGGACAGGGAATCGGAGCTTTCTTT.